One and the same sample provided the 14 T cell receptor beta chains below, sequenced in a study of T cell responses to AZD1222 COVID-19 vaccine. Repertoires were generated with immunoSEQ multiplex PCR, while TCRdb's copy carries only in-frame clones and drops some. The sample includes more than 100,000 clones, about 85% of them seen just once. The source was peripheral blood, collected on day 0 of AZD1222 vaccination. These receptor sequences come from an adult in good health.

This CDR3 reads CASSQRPGLETQYF. Written as DNA, the CDR3 is TGTGCCAGCAGCCAACGCCCGGGGTTGGAGACCCAGTACTTC. This chain uses TRBV3-1 (or the pseudogene TRBV3-2) with TRBJ2-5; possibly TRBD2 for D (5 bases). The germline gives CDR1 LGHDT, CDR2 YNNKEL (reference sequence). The germline V and J ends were trimmed by 2 bases and 5 bases, with 12 bases remaining between them. This CDR3 region has 14 residues.

The rearrangement joins TRBV28 to TRBJ1-2, with D uncertain. The V gene lost 5 bases and the J gene lost 8 bases, with 15 bases spanning the gap. Germline CDR1 MDHEN, CDR2 SYDVKM. The CDR3 runs 13 residues. CDR3 loop: CASSRHSWRGYTF. The DNA of the CDR3 is TGTGCCAGCAGTCGACACTCCTGGCGGGGCTACACCTTC.

CDR3 sequence: CASSIRTSGVGETQYF. The CDR3 DNA reads TGCGCCAGCAGCATCCGGACTAGCGGGGTGGGGGAGACCCAGTACTTC. The chain links TRBV5-1 to TRBJ2-5; 12 nucleotides align to TRBD2. In germline, CDR1 is SGHRS, CDR2 YFSETQ. The CDR3 is made up of 16 amino acids. V shed 4 bases and J 5 bases; nucleotides not matched to a gene: 9.

The V and J genes are TRBV27 and TRBJ2-7; maybe TRBD1 (6 bases). CDR3 size: 14 residues. Germline V gene sequence: CDR1 MNHEY, CDR2 SMNVEV (reference sequence). V lost 3 bases to trimming and J lost 3 bases, with 12 bases between them. The CDR3 here is CASSFWQGFYEQYF. The CDR3, as DNA: TGTGCCAGCAGTTTTTGGCAGGGGTTCTACGAGCAGTACTTC.

The chain combines TRBV5-1 with TRBJ2-5; tentative D call: TRBD2 (5 bases). In germline, CDR1 is SGHRS, CDR2 YFSETQ. Trimming removed 4 bases at V and 5 bases at J, with 15 bases between. There are 14 residues in the CDR3. This chain's CDR3 is CASSTRAPGETQYF. DNA of the CDR3: TGCGCCAGCAGCACTAGGGCCCCCGGTGAGACCCAGTACTTC.

The CDR3 spells CASSVLVGGELFF. The CDR3 DNA follows: TGTGCCAGCAGTGTGCTGGTCGGCGGGGAGCTGTTTTTT. The chain is built from TRBV2 and TRBJ2-2, with no clear D. V shed 4 bases and J shed 7 bases, with 10 bases lying between them. Germline V CDR1 and CDR2: SNHLY, FYNNEI. There are 13 residues in the CDR3.

The gene calls are TRBV5-6 and TRBJ2-2; D is undetermined. The germline V and J ends were trimmed by 0 bases and 4 bases, with 4 bases remaining between them. The CDR3 is made up of 13 amino acids. From germline, CDR1 is SGHDT and CDR2 YYEEEE. CDR3 in amino acids: CASSLAVTGELFF. The CDR3 DNA is TGTGCCAGCAGCTTGGCGGTCACCGGGGAGCTGTTTTTT.

The chain is built from TRBV20-1 and TRBJ2-7; D not certain. Trimming took 2 bases from V and 5 from J, leaving 7 bases between them. The V gene's germline CDR1 is DFQATT and CDR2 SNEGSKA (reference sequence). This CDR3 is built from 11 residues. CDR3 bases: TGCAGTGCTAGATACGCTGACGAGCAGTACTTC. The encoded protein is CSARYADEQYF.

The gene calls are TRBV5-6 and TRBJ1-2, with 11 positions matching TRBD1. Germline CDR1 reads SGHDT; CDR2 reads YYEEEE. J lost 2 bases, V lost 4 bases, and 1 base had no gene match. This CDR3 spans 14 amino acids. The CDR3 region is CASSRDRGNYGYTF. In nucleotides, the CDR3 is TGTGCCAGCAGCCGGGACAGGGGGAACTATGGCTACACCTTC.

The rearrangement joins TRBV7-9 to TRBJ2-7, with TRBD1 identical over 8 bases. Germline CDR1 is SEHNR and CDR2 is FQNEAQ (reference sequence). This CDR3 contains 18 residues. Trimming took 2 bases from V and 0 from J; bases not matched to a gene: 12. The CDR3 DNA is TGTGCCAGCAGCTTAAAGACTGGGACAGGTCCCAGCTCCTACGAGCAGTACTTC. This translates into CASSLKTGTGPSSYEQYF. The full variable domain, completed using reference TRBV7-9 and TRBJ2-7, is DTGVSQNPRHKITKRGQNVTFRCDPISEHNRLYWYRQTLGQGPEFLTYFQNEAQLEKSRLLSDRFSAERPKGSFSTLEIQRTEQGDSAMYLCASSLKTGTGPSSYEQYFGPGTRLTVT.

The rearrangement links TRBV14 to TRBJ1-1; D remains ambiguous. V was trimmed by 0 bases and J by 1 base, leaving 9 bases between them. Germline V gene data show CDR1 as SGHDN and CDR2 as FVKESK. The CDR3 is made up of 15 amino acids. The CDR3 protein is CASSQDSGWNTEAFF. CDR3 bases: TGTGCCAGCAGCCAAGATTCAGGTTGGAACACTGAAGCTTTCTTT.

The J gene is TRBJ1-1, the V gene TRBV5-6; the D is unclear. Germline V gene sequence: CDR1 SGHDT, CDR2 YYEEEE. CDR3 length: 17 amino acids. V lost 2 bases, J lost 1 base, and 18 bases lay in between. The CDR3 nucleotides are TGTGCCAGCAGCTTAGGGAAGTACCAGCCCAAGAACACTGAAGCTTTCTTT. Protein: CASSLGKYQPKNTEAFF.

V usage is TRBV11-2 and J usage is TRBJ1-6; possible D gene TRBD1, 5 bases. Trimming left V 1 base short and J 9 bases short, with 10 bases between. The CDR3 sequence is 14 residues long. Germline CDR1 and CDR2: SGHAT and FQNNGV. This CDR3 is CASSLGGGTSPLHF. DNA of the CDR3: TGTGCCAGCAGCTTAGGTGGAGGGACTTCACCCCTCCACTTT.

This clone showed up just a few times. The rearrangement links TRBV6-6 to TRBJ2-1; unclear D gene. The germline CDR1 and CDR2 sequences are MNHNY and SVGAGI (reference sequence). Trimming pared 7 bases from V and 7 bases from J, leaving 14 bases between. The CDR3 covers 13 residues. The CDR3 here is CASKVGVWNEQFF. The CDR3 nucleotides read TGTGCCAGCAAAGTTGGGGTCTGGAATGAGCAGTTCTTC.